Listed below are T cell receptor beta chains from one sample, sequenced in a study of shared clonotypes between healthy human individuals. TCRdb's copy holds only in-frame clones and misses some; the assay was immunoSEQ multiplex PCR. This table holds over 2 million clones, 85% to 95% found once. Sequencing used naive CD4+ T cells sorted from blood. The receptors were gathered from a young man in good health. CDR3s include the opening cysteine and the closing phenylalanine or tryptophan. Fields, in order: V gene, CDR3 protein.

TRBV2 CASSEGGTGELFF
TRBV6-6 CASSYSDRGFYSYTF
TRBV18 CASSLGQETQYF
TRBV2 CASRGQETQYF
TRBV11-2 CASSLGDRANEKLFF
TRBV9 CASSVQGLTGELFF
TRBV4-3 CASSYKTGTVFEQYF
TRBV14 CASSPSRAFDSDTQYF
TRBV4-1 CASSQGGAVRSYNEQFF
TRBV2 CASNSGFGGAGYGYTF
TRBV7-9 CASSDEYNEQFF
TRBV25-1 CASSEYRLRTGRQETQYF
TRBV7-2 CASSLLATQYF
TRBV7-2 CASSPTGWNTQYF
TRBV27 CASSRTSSNEQFF
TRBV7-2 CASSFARTSGGTQYF
TRBV9 CASSVEQGPYEQYF